These 18 T cell receptor beta chains originate from one sample sequenced in a study of blood T cell repertoires in COVID-19. TCRdb's table, derived via immunoSEQ multiplex PCR, lists solely in-frame clones and lacks some. The sample carries approximately 240,000 clones, approximately 83% recorded once. Sequenced sample: peripheral blood. The source is a woman in her 30s who had recovered from COVID-19.

This clone was seen more than once but under ten times. V and J are TRBV4-1 and TRBJ2-3; a possible D gene is TRBD2 (7 bases). The V gene lost 0 bases and the J gene lost 11 bases, with 21 bases spanning the gap. This CDR3 spans 16 amino acids. Germline loops: CDR1 MGHRA, CDR2 YSYEKL. The CDR3 reads CASSQEGGGGPPGQYF. The CDR3 nucleotides are TGCGCCAGCAGCCAAGAGGGTGGGGGGGGCCCCCCGGGGCAGTATTTT.

The chain joins TRBV5-1 to TRBJ2-1; D not resolved. The V gene's germline CDR1 is SGHRS and CDR2 YFSETQ. Trimming removed 0 bases from V and 2 bases from J, with 9 bases in between. This CDR3 is 15 amino acids long. CDR3 amino acids: CASSLEPGTYNEQFF. The CDR3 DNA reads as TGCGCCAGCAGCTTGGAGCCAGGTACCTACAATGAGCAGTTCTTC.

The genes are TRBV5-1 and TRBJ2-5; TRBD1 aligns across 7 bases. The V gene end was trimmed by 4 bases and the J gene end by 6 bases; junction bases not matched to a gene: 6. Per germline, CDR1 SGHRS and CDR2 YFSETQ. This CDR3 contains 13 residues. The CDR3 sequence: CASSGDSVQTQYF. CDR3 DNA sequence: TGCGCCAGCAGCGGGGACAGCGTCCAGACCCAGTACTTC.

This rearrangement joins TRBV24-1 to TRBJ2-3, with 7 bases fitting TRBD2. V lost 4 bases to trimming and J lost 0 bases; unmatched junction nucleotides: 3. The CDR3 totals 15 residues. CDR1 and CDR2 from the germline V gene are KGHDR and SFDVKD. CDR3 amino acids: CATSEGGGSTDTQYF. In DNA form, the CDR3 reads TGTGCCACCAGTGAGGGCGGGGGAAGCACAGATACGCAGTATTTT.

This sequence joins TRBV11-2 and TRBJ2-4; 8 bases align to TRBD1. The ends lost 4 bases at V and 2 bases at J; junction bases unmatched: 4. The CDR3 loop spans 15 amino acids. The germline CDR1 and CDR2 sequences are SGHAT and FQNNGV. The CDR3 nucleotides are TGTGCCAGCAGCTCCTACAGGGGGTCCAAAAACATTCAGTACTTC. Translating it yields CASSSYRGSKNIQYF.

The gene calls are TRBV12-5 and TRBJ1-2; D is uncertain. V lost 0 bases and J lost 0, with 11 bases in between. Per the germline V gene, CDR1 is LGHNT and CDR2 is FRNRAP. The CDR3 runs 16 residues. CDR3 sequence reads: CASGLVPQLTNYGYTF. CDR3 in DNA: TGTGCTAGTGGTTTGGTCCCACAACTAACTAACTATGGCTACACCTTC.

The chain couples TRBV4-2 to TRBJ1-4, with no clear D. CDR1 and CDR2 (germline): LGHNA, YNFKEQ. This CDR3 is built from 16 residues. V gave up 0 bases and J gave up 6 bases, with 14 bases separating them. The CDR3 protein is CASSQDRGSGDEKLFF. As DNA, the CDR3 is TGTGCCAGCAGCCAAGATCGGGGTAGTGGGGATGAAAAACTGTTTTTT.

This clone was picked up one time. The rearrangement joins TRBV14 to TRBJ1-6, with D unresolved. This CDR3 region has 13 residues. V was shortened by 4 bases and J by 7 bases, with 8 bases between the two germline ends. The germline gives CDR1 SGHDN, CDR2 FVKESK. CDR3 in amino acids: CASSPRGNSPLHF. CDR3 coding DNA: TGTGCCAGCAGCCCCCGAGGGAATTCACCCCTCCACTTT.

The J gene is TRBJ2-3, the V gene TRBV7-3; tentatively, D is TRBD1 (7 bases). The V end was cut by 2 bases, the J end by 1 base, with 13 bases between. The CDR3 length is 16 residues. From germline, CDR1 is SGHTA and CDR2 FQGTGA. The CDR3 DNA follows: TGTGCCAGCAGCTTACGCGGCAGGGGGGGCACAGATACGCAGTATTTT. Its protein is CASSLRGRGGTDTQYF.

This chain links TRBV28 with TRBJ1-1, with a possible D match to TRBD1 (6 bases). Trimming removed 6 bases at V and 6 bases at J, with 14 bases between. CDR1 and CDR2 from the germline V gene are MDHEN and SYDVKM. The CDR3 spans 13 residues. The CDR3 region has the DNA TGTGCCAGCAGACCCGGTCGACAGGCTGAAGCTTTCTTT. As protein: CASRPGRQAEAFF. Using reference TRBV28 and TRBJ1-1 for the parts outside the CDR3, the full variable domain is DVKVTQSSRYLVKRTGEKVFLECVQDMDHENMFWYRQDPGLGLRLIYFSYDVKMKEKGDIPEGYSVSREKKERFSLILESASTNQTSMYLCASRPGRQAEAFFGQGTRLTVV.

This CDR3 is CACTNNYRGLAQYF. In DNA, the CDR3 is TGTGCCTGTACAAACAATTACAGGGGGCTGGCCCAGTACTTC. The chain couples TRBV30 to TRBJ2-5, with TRBD1 matching 9 bases. The length of the CDR3 is 14 residues. From germline, CDR1 is GTSNPN and CDR2 SVGIG (reference sequence). V lost 6 bases to trimming and J lost 9 bases; unmatched junction nucleotides: 14.

Concerning this clone itself: Its ends do not fully match the called genes, so a read error is possible. The chain carries TRBV5-1 and TRBJ2-7, with 8 bases matching TRBD1. This CDR3 is built from 15 residues. Germline CDR1 and CDR2: SGHRS and YFSETQ. The CDR3 here is CASSLGPGGSNEQYF. As DNA, the CDR3 is TGCGCCAGCAGCTTAGGGCCAGGGGGCTCCAACGAGCAGTACTTC.

This chain links TRBV6-5 with TRBJ2-2; D possibly corresponds to TRBD2 (5 bases). Per the germline V gene, CDR1 is MNHEY and CDR2 is SVGAGI. Between the trimmed V and J ends, which lost 9 bases and 4 bases, there was a span of 15 bases. This CDR3 has 14 amino acids. The CDR3, as DNA: TGTGCCAGTTCGAGGGCGCTGAGCACCGGGGAGCTGTTTTTT. This translates into CASSRALSTGELFF.

The chain combines TRBV12-5 with TRBJ2-2; the D gene is possibly TRBD2 (7 bases). Trimming removed 6 bases from V and 6 bases from J, with 11 bases in between. Germline V CDR1 and CDR2: LGHNT, FRNRAP. This CDR3 has 13 amino acids. In nucleotides, the CDR3 is TGTGCTAGTGGCCTCGGGGGGCCCGGGGAGCTGTTTTTT. Its protein product is CASGLGGPGELFF.

This chain links TRBV13 with TRBJ2-5, with 9 bases lining up with TRBD1. The germline CDR1 and CDR2 sequences are PRHDT and FYEKMQ (reference sequence). The CDR3 loop spans 16 amino acids. Trimming at V came to 8 bases and at J to 5 bases, leaving 15 bases not matched to a gene. CDR3 protein: CASGHRGQSGGETQYF. CDR3 nucleotide sequence: TGTGCCAGCGGACACAGGGGGCAGAGCGGAGGCGAGACCCAGTACTTC.

The gene calls are TRBV5-4 and TRBJ2-3, with 10 nucleotides matching TRBD2. Trimming cost V 4 bases and J 0 bases; bases outside gene matches: 8. The germline gives CDR1 SGHNT, CDR2 YYREEE (reference sequence). The CDR3 is made up of 17 amino acids. CDR3 sequence reads: CASSQGLAAFSTDTQYF. CDR3 bases: TGTGCCAGCAGCCAAGGACTAGCGGCGTTTAGCACAGATACGCAGTATTTT. Drawing the rest from reference TRBV5-4 and TRBJ2-3, the complete variable domain is ETGVTQSPTHLIKTRGQQVTLRCSSQSGHNTVSWYQQALGQGPQFIFQYYREEENGRGNFPPRFSGLQFPNYSSELNVNALELDDSALYLCASSQGLAAFSTDTQYFGPGTRLTVL.

The rearrangement joins TRBV20-1 to TRBJ2-5, with TRBD2 as a possible D gene (5 bases). CDR1 DFQATT and CDR2 SNEGSKA come from the germline V gene (reference sequence). CDR3 length: 11 residues. V was clipped by 7 bases and J by 7 bases, with 13 bases between them. The CDR3 loop reads CSVKPAGTQYF. CDR3 DNA sequence: TGCAGTGTCAAGCCGGCGGGGACCCAGTACTTC.

This chain connects TRBV27 to TRBJ1-1; 8 positions match TRBD1. Germline CDR1 reads MNHEY; CDR2 reads SMNVEV (reference sequence). The CDR3 is 15 residues long. The trim removed 5 bases at V and 10 bases at J, leaving 15 bases unmatched. The CDR3 region is CASSPPAQGANGAFF. CDR3 coding DNA: TGTGCCAGCAGTCCGCCCGCTCAGGGGGCAAATGGAGCTTTCTTT.